This TCR beta chain was captured by sequencing in a study of CD8+CD57+ T cells in acquired aplastic anemia. As for the study in general: Sorted CD4+ and CD8+ cell DNA averaged about 3 ug.

It was genomic DNA that served as the template for profiling TCR beta VDJ and CDR3. TCRdb re-called the reads through MiXCR, storing one row per CDR3 protein. This table holds about 160,000 distinct CDR3 sequences, about 70% found once. All sequencing subjects had displayed CD8+CD57+ cell expansion on flow cytometry. To note about this clonotype: As yet, its antigen is unknown.

Per germline, CDR1 SGDLS and CDR2 YYNGEE. The CDR3 has 16 residues. The ends were cut back, 9 bases at V and 0 bases at J, with 19 bases in the middle. General study results and limits: CD8+ Simpson's diversity did not differ significantly between patients and controls.

The sample was sorted CD4+, CD8+, or CD8+CD57+ T cells (not recorded which) from PBMCs. The chain recombines TRBV9 with TRBJ2-1, with D possibly matching TRBD2 (5 bases). The TCR originated in a human donor with aplastic anemia. The CDR3 loop is CATSDSSGSSYNEQFF. For the CDR3, the DNA is TGTGCCACCAGTGATTCGAGCGGTAGCTCCTACAATGAGCAGTTCTTC.